The rows below give T cell receptor beta chains drawn from one sample of a study of T cells expressing NK-cell markers. TCRdb reprocessed the 5' RACE reads and reports one entry per CDR3 protein, with no DNA. In total, the table holds roughly 170,000 distinct CDR3 sequences. The sequencing input was blood T cells: a sorted CD56 or NKG2C T cell subset, CD4+ or CD8+ T cells, or bulk PBMC T cells (not recorded which). The receptors were gathered from a woman between 18 and 75 years old in good health. Both conserved end residues are part of each CDR3. Each record gives: J gene, V gene, CDR3 protein.

j_call: TRBJ2-2; v_call: TRBV20-1; cdr3_aa: CSAGQPNTGELFF
j_call: TRBJ2-1; v_call: TRBV4-1; cdr3_aa: CASSPKAGGGYNEQFF
j_call: TRBJ1-5; v_call: TRBV28; cdr3_aa: CASSPGTGGFQPQHF
j_call: TRBJ2-7; v_call: TRBV24-1; cdr3_aa: CATSDPGTGAYEQYF
j_call: TRBJ2-5; v_call: TRBV7-9; cdr3_aa: CASSLPPKETQYF
j_call: TRBJ2-2; v_call: TRBV9; cdr3_aa: CASSVGGNTGELFF
j_call: TRBJ1-1; v_call: TRBV29-1; cdr3_aa: CSVEEDGGGYDEAFF
j_call: TRBJ1-2; v_call: TRBV7-2; cdr3_aa: CASSFRDNYGYTF
j_call: TRBJ2-5; v_call: TRBV28; cdr3_aa: CASRGGTGLETQYF
j_call: TRBJ1-5; v_call: TRBV10-3; cdr3_aa: CAISEPREPQHF
j_call: TRBJ2-5; v_call: TRBV29-1; cdr3_aa: CSVETRRLGAQYF
j_call: TRBJ2-6; v_call: TRBV7-8; cdr3_aa: CASSLEGIPSGANVLTF
j_call: TRBJ2-7; v_call: TRBV20-1; cdr3_aa: CSADEGGTGPYEQYF
j_call: TRBJ2-2; v_call: TRBV12-3/TRBV12-4; cdr3_aa: CASRPGVGELFF
j_call: TRBJ2-7; v_call: TRBV7-3; cdr3_aa: CASSSPLAVGSYEQYF
j_call: TRBJ2-3; v_call: TRBV3-1; cdr3_aa: CASIGADEGTDTQYF
j_call: TRBJ2-1; v_call: TRBV3-1; cdr3_aa: CASKGQGKYNEQFF
j_call: TRBJ1-1; v_call: TRBV6-2/TRBV6-3; cdr3_aa: CASIRSELNTEAFF
j_call: TRBJ2-7; v_call: TRBV7-6; cdr3_aa: CASSSPTDYEQYF
j_call: TRBJ1-1; v_call: TRBV3-1; cdr3_aa: CASSQLNTEAFF
j_call: TRBJ2-1; v_call: TRBV20-1; cdr3_aa: CSAPLRRDEQFF
j_call: TRBJ2-3; v_call: TRBV5-6; cdr3_aa: CASSLAGTSGTTDTQYF
j_call: TRBJ1-1; v_call: TRBV3-1; cdr3_aa: CASTGQVTEAFF
j_call: TRBJ2-7; v_call: TRBV27; cdr3_aa: CATRERTGDYEQYF
j_call: TRBJ1-3; v_call: TRBV25-1; cdr3_aa: CASRQTGLGNTIYF
j_call: TRBJ2-7; v_call: TRBV28; cdr3_aa: CASSGQGTGVWYF
j_call: TRBJ2-5; v_call: TRBV29-1; cdr3_aa: CSARDRVVGETQYF
j_call: TRBJ2-1; v_call: TRBV12-5; cdr3_aa: CASGLLGTSGVSYNEQFF
j_call: TRBJ2-3; v_call: TRBV5-1; cdr3_aa: CASSRERGATDTQYF
j_call: TRBJ2-7; v_call: TRBV2; cdr3_aa: CASSEDDRYYEQYF
j_call: TRBJ1-1; v_call: TRBV12-3/TRBV12-4; cdr3_aa: CASRYDRGANTEAFF
j_call: TRBJ2-7; v_call: TRBV7-2; cdr3_aa: CASSLRTGRQYF
j_call: TRBJ1-1; v_call: TRBV18; cdr3_aa: CASSPNTGTTNTEAFF
j_call: TRBJ2-5; v_call: TRBV7-2; cdr3_aa: CASSASWTAIETQYF
j_call: TRBJ2-7; v_call: TRBV4-1; cdr3_aa: CASSRQGIHEQYF
j_call: TRBJ2-6; v_call: TRBV5-1; cdr3_aa: CASNQGTGANVLTF
j_call: TRBJ2-2; v_call: TRBV6-5; cdr3_aa: CASSSRELNTGELFF
j_call: TRBJ2-2; v_call: TRBV6-1; cdr3_aa: CASRLATGRELFF
j_call: TRBJ1-2; v_call: TRBV10-3; cdr3_aa: CAATGRLDYGYTF
j_call: TRBJ1-1; v_call: TRBV20-1; cdr3_aa: CSAFGQNLWTEAFF
j_call: TRBJ2-6; v_call: TRBV5-4; cdr3_aa: CASSPSRPGANVLTF